This T cell receptor beta chain originates from a study of human T cells and chemical hapten exposure. The CDR3 runs 16 residues. The V and J ends lost 4 bases and 2 bases respectively, with 15 bases between them. CDR1 KGHDR and CDR2 SFDVKD come from the germline V gene. One entry per CDR3 protein, called by TCRdb with MiXCR from the RACE reads. The sample yields 350,000 to 450,000 distinct CDR3 sequences, 5.1% seen once. As to time point: pre-sensitization, week 0. Treatment here: therapeutic diphenylcyclopropenone sensitization with weekly scalp DPC. Sample: whole blood, taken in connection with sensitization to the hapten diphenylcyclopropenone (DPC). The sequence derives from a woman between 50 and 59 years old with alopecia areata. Some clones in this sample may be carry-over from other donors' samples. This chain uses TRBV24-1 with TRBJ2-3, with D uncertain. CDR3 DNA sequence: TGTGCCACCAGTGACCGGACGGCGGCTTACACAGATACGCAGTATTTT. As protein: CATSDRTAAYTDTQYF.